The 30 T cell receptor beta chains reported below all come from one sample, sequenced in a study of shared clonotypes between healthy human individuals. TCRdb keeps only in-frame clones here, not all; method: immunoSEQ multiplex PCR. Of about 340,000 clones in the sample, more than 60% were seen once. Input material: memory CD4+ T cells sorted from blood. Indicated subset: CD45RA-negative fraction. These receptors were collected from a man aged 25-45 years in good health.

V is TRBV5-4 and J is TRBJ2-3, with 7 bases that match TRBD2. The germline V gene has CDR1 SGHNT and CDR2 YYREEE (reference sequence). V gave up 4 bases and J gave up 6 bases; unmatched junction bases: 8. This CDR3 comprises 14 residues. CDR3 sequence: CASSRVRGEDTQYF. In nucleotides, the CDR3 is TGTGCCAGCAGCCGCGTCCGGGGGGAGGATACGCAGTATTTT.

The chain combines TRBV27 with TRBJ2-1; TRBD1 or TRBD2 may be the D gene (5 bases each). This CDR3 comprises 14 residues. Trimming took 7 bases from V and 3 from J, leaving 13 bases between them. Germline V lookup: CDR1 MNHEY, CDR2 SMNVEV (reference sequence). CDR3 sequence: CASNRDGRYNEQFF. CDR3 sequence (DNA): TGTGCCAGCAACCGGGACGGACGCTACAATGAGCAGTTCTTC.

This chain uses TRBV28 with TRBJ1-1; weak D call: TRBD1 (5 bases). V dropped 6 bases and J dropped 11 bases, with 16 bases sitting between them. The CDR3 spans 12 residues. CDR1 is MDHEN, CDR2 SYDVKM, per germline. CDR3 coding DNA: TGTGCCAGCAGCTCGAGTGTGGGGCAGGCTTTCTTT. This gives the protein CASSSSVGQAFF.

This clone was counted a few times. The chain employs TRBV30 and TRBJ1-3; D gene ambiguous. The V gene's germline CDR1 is GTSNPN and CDR2 SVGIG (reference sequence). Trimming removed 4 bases from V and 0 bases from J, with 13 bases in between. CDR3 length: 15 amino acids. Here the CDR3 reads CAWTPWASSGNTIYF. The DNA for the CDR3 is TGTGCCTGGACGCCTTGGGCATCCTCTGGAAACACCATATATTTT.

The rearrangement joins TRBV6-1 to TRBJ1-4; 9 nucleotides line up with TRBD1. Germline lookup yields CDR1 MNHNS and CDR2 SASEGT. The CDR3 has 14 amino acids. Trimming removed 6 bases from V and 7 bases from J; junction bases left unmatched: 6. CDR3 DNA sequence: TGTGCCAGCAGCAACAGGGGGCGGGTTGAAAAACTGTTTTTT. This sequence encodes CASSNRGRVEKLFF.

The rearrangement links TRBV6-5 to TRBJ2-7; D gene unclear. Germline V CDR1 and CDR2: MNHEY, SVGAGI. Trimming pared 0 bases from V and 6 bases from J, leaving 12 bases between. The CDR3 covers 14 residues. The CDR3 spells CASSYSVAVVEQYF. DNA of the CDR3: TGTGCCAGCAGTTACTCGGTCGCTGTCGTCGAGCAGTACTTC.

The V and J genes are TRBV14 and TRBJ1-2, with no clear D. The germline CDR1 and CDR2 sequences are SGHDN and FVKESK. V lost 2 bases and J 4 bases, leaving 14 bases between the germline ends. The CDR3 is 15 residues long. The CDR3 reads CASSQSFGGGYGYTF. Here the CDR3 DNA reads TGTGCCAGCAGCCAATCATTCGGTGGAGGCTATGGCTACACCTTC.

This clone was counted a few times. This sequence joins TRBV9 and TRBJ1-2; tentative D call: TRBD1 (6 bases). Germline V CDR1 and CDR2: SGDLS, YYNGEE. This CDR3 contains 14 residues. V lost 4 bases and J lost 4, with 14 bases in between. CDR3 residues: CASSSRTDSYGYTF. The CDR3, as DNA: TGTGCCAGCAGCTCCCGGACAGACAGCTATGGCTACACCTTC.

V is TRBV27 and J is TRBJ2-5; D unclear. Germline V gene lookup returns CDR1 MNHEY and CDR2 SMNVEV (reference sequence). This CDR3 contains 15 residues. V gave up 11 bases and J gave up 2 bases, with 21 bases separating them. CDR3 sequence reads: CASPPQVPGQETQYF. For the CDR3, the DNA is TGTGCCTCGCCGCCTCAGGTGCCCGGTCAAGAGACCCAGTACTTC.

The chain links TRBV15 to TRBJ2-7, with 7 bases that match TRBD1. CDR3 length: 15 amino acids. The germline CDR1 and CDR2 sequences are LNHNV and YYDKDF (reference sequence). J was trimmed by 4 bases and V by 5 bases; bases with no gene match: 11. The CDR3 DNA reads as TGTGCCACCAGCCCACCGCGGCAGGGGGTTTACGAGCAGTACTTC. It is translated as CATSPPRQGVYEQYF.

This chain links TRBV21-1 with TRBJ2-7; the table gives TRBD1 as D, unverified against the DNA. TRBV21-1 constitutes a pseudogene. The CDR3 length is 14 residues. CDR3 sequence (DNA): TGTGCCAGCAGCAAAGGGCAGAAAACCTACGAGCAGTACTTC. This codes for CASSKGQKTYEQYF.

Comment on this clone: A far larger clone differs by one base, so this is likely a read error. This rearrangement joins TRBV7-3 to TRBJ2-3, with D unresolved. CDR1 and CDR2 (germline): SGHTA, FQGTGA. Trimming removed 5 bases from V and 1 base from J, with 1 base in between. The CDR3 spans 11 residues. The CDR3 is CASSRTDTQYF. The DNA for the CDR3 is TGTGCCAGCAGCCGCACAGATACGCAGTATTTT.

This clone was seen many times. This chain links TRBV2 with TRBJ2-5, with D perhaps matching TRBD1 (6 bases). The CDR3 is 12 residues long. V was shortened by 6 bases and J by 5 bases, with 10 bases between the two germline ends. Germline V gives CDR1 SNHLY, CDR2 FYNNEI. CDR3 sequence: CASRTGVETQYF. CDR3 nucleotides: TGTGCCAGCAGGACAGGTGTGGAGACCCAGTACTTC.

This clone was recorded many times. The rearrangement links TRBV5-6 to TRBJ2-7; 8 bases are shared with TRBD1. The CDR3 sequence is 16 residues long. With V trimmed by 4 bases and J by 1 base, 10 bases remained unmatched. The germline gives CDR1 SGHDT, CDR2 YYEEEE. CDR3 sequence (DNA): TGTGCCAGCAGCCCTTGGAGGGACAGGCGATCCTACGAGCAGTACTTC. Protein sequence: CASSPWRDRRSYEQYF. The full variable domain, completed using reference TRBV5-6 and TRBJ2-7, is DAGVTQSPTHLIKTRGQQVTLRCSPKSGHDTVSWYQQALGQGPQFIFQYYEEEERQRGNFPDRFSGHQFPNYSSELNVNALLLGDSALYLCASSPWRDRRSYEQYFGPGTRLTVT.

With respect to this clone: This likely came from a read error, as a far larger clone is one base away. This sequence joins TRBV14 and TRBJ1-5; 9 bases are a match to TRBD1. Germline V CDR1 and CDR2: SGHDN, FVKESK. V was clipped by 4 bases and J by 5 bases; unmatched bases: 3. This CDR3 region has 14 residues. CDR3 DNA sequence: TGTGCCAGCAGCCTTACAGGGGGCGATCAGCCCCAGCATTTT. Protein: CASSLTGGDQPQHF.

The V and J genes are TRBV15 and TRBJ1-5; D remains unclear. CDR1 and CDR2 from the germline V gene are LNHNV and YYDKDF (reference sequence). This CDR3 contains 14 residues. Trimming shortened V by 5 bases and J by 8 bases, and 16 bases separated the two germline ends. CDR3 in amino acids: CATSSQHGSKPQHF. Here the CDR3 DNA reads TGTGCCACCAGCTCTCAGCACGGAAGCAAGCCCCAGCATTTT.

The chain carries TRBV28 and TRBJ1-5; D might be TRBD1 (6 bases). The V and J ends lost 2 bases and 6 bases respectively, with 14 bases between them. The V gene's germline CDR1 is MDHEN and CDR2 SYDVKM. This CDR3 spans 15 amino acids. CDR3 region: CASSLGGRDRQPQHF. CDR3 bases: TGTGCCAGCAGTTTAGGGGGCAGGGACCGTCAGCCCCAGCATTTT.

V is TRBV5-6 and J is TRBJ2-1; D is uncertain. The CDR3 sequence is 15 residues long. The germline gives CDR1 SGHDT, CDR2 YYEEEE. V was cut by 1 base and J by 2 bases, with 10 bases left in between. The CDR3 DNA reads TGTGCCAGCAGCTTGCGGAGTGGAGCCTACAATGAGCAGTTCTTC. The encoded protein is CASSLRSGAYNEQFF.

The rearrangement joins TRBV18 to TRBJ1-1, with 8 bases that match TRBD1. Germline CDR1 KGHSH, CDR2 LQKENI. CDR3 length: 15 residues. The trim removed 5 bases at V and 6 bases at J, leaving 11 bases unmatched. CDR3 residues: CASSTNGQGLAEAFF. CDR3 sequence (DNA): TGTGCCAGCTCAACAAACGGACAGGGTTTAGCTGAAGCTTTCTTT.

With regard to this clone: A much larger clonotype is one base distant, so this may be a read error. The sample carries other DNA sequences with the same CDR3. The chain combines TRBV10-3 with TRBJ2-3; TRBD1 aligns across 7 bases. The CDR3 extends over 13 amino acids. V dropped 8 bases and J dropped 3; count of bases not matched to a gene: 5. Per the germline V gene, CDR1 is ENHRY and CDR2 is SYGVKD. CDR3 amino acids: CAIGEQGTDTQYF. The CDR3 nucleotides read TGTGCCATCGGGGAACAGGGGACAGATACGCAGTATTTT.

The sample holds a few counts of this clone. This chain connects TRBV9 to TRBJ2-1; TRBD2 agrees at 7 bases. CDR3 length equals 16 residues. V lost 1 base, J lost 9 bases, and 13 bases stayed unmatched. Germline V gene data show CDR1 as SGDLS and CDR2 as YYNGEE. This chain's CDR3 is CASSVTLGGSSAEQFF. DNA of the CDR3: TGTGCCAGCAGCGTAACTCTTGGCGGGAGCTCTGCTGAGCAGTTCTTC.

In DNA form, the CDR3 reads TGCGCCAGCAGCTTTTTACTAGCGGGAGGGGAGACCCAGTACTTC. This codes for CASSFLLAGGETQYF. The J gene is TRBJ2-5, the V gene TRBV5-1; 13 bases map to TRBD2. Germline V gene data show CDR1 as SGHRS and CDR2 as YFSETQ. The CDR3 length is 15 residues. V dropped 2 bases and J dropped 5; count of bases not matched to a gene: 3.

The rearrangement links TRBV11-2 to TRBJ1-5; 9 bases are a match to TRBD1. Germline loops: CDR1 SGHAT, CDR2 FQNNGV. The CDR3 has 15 amino acids. The V gene end was trimmed by 0 bases and the J gene end by 9 bases; junction bases not matched to a gene: 6. CDR3 coding DNA: TGTGCCAGCAGCTTAGATCGACAGGGGGTGGGGCCCCAGCATTTT. Protein sequence: CASSLDRQGVGPQHF.

The gene calls are TRBV19 and TRBJ2-2; D is perhaps TRBD2 (6 bases). Germline loops: CDR1 LNHDA, CDR2 SQIVND (reference sequence). Between the trimmed V and J ends, which lost 2 bases and 0 bases, there was a span of 10 bases. This CDR3 has 16 residues. The CDR3 is CASSIRRAPNTGELFF. CDR3 nucleotides: TGTGCCAGTAGTATAAGGAGGGCCCCGAACACCGGGGAGCTGTTTTTT. The full variable domain, its missing parts supplied by reference TRBV19 and TRBJ2-2, is DGGITQSPKYLFRKEGQNVTLSCEQNLNHDAMYWYRQDPGQGLRLIYYSQIVNDFQKGDIAEGYSVSREKKESFPLTVTSAQKNPTAFYLCASSIRRAPNTGELFFGEGSRLTVL.

The chain couples TRBV2 to TRBJ1-6; 7 nucleotides agree with TRBD1. The germline gives CDR1 SNHLY, CDR2 FYNNEI. V shed 7 bases and J 7 bases; nucleotides not matched to a gene: 4. This CDR3 contains 13 residues. CDR3 DNA sequence: TGTGCCAGCACGGGACAGTACAATTCACCCCTCCACTTT. It encodes CASTGQYNSPLHF.

The gene calls are TRBV6-1 and TRBJ1-2, with unresolved D. Per the germline V gene, CDR1 is MNHNS and CDR2 is SASEGT. The CDR3 runs 14 residues. Trimming took off 3 bases at V and 6 bases at J, with 14 bases between the two ends. CDR3 in amino acids: CASSDVWERDGYTF. The CDR3 DNA follows: TGTGCCAGCAGTGACGTCTGGGAAAGGGATGGCTACACCTTC.

The chain employs TRBV27 and TRBJ2-5; no clear D. The CDR3 totals 13 residues. V was pared by 6 bases and J by 7 bases, with 15 bases between. The germline V gene encodes CDR1 MNHEY and CDR2 SMNVEV (reference sequence). CDR3 coding DNA: TGTGCCAGCAGGAGAGGATCTGTGGGGACCCAGTACTTC. It is translated as CASRRGSVGTQYF.

The CDR3 sequence is CASALSGGETQYF. CDR3 DNA: TGTGCTAGTGCTCTTTCGGGTGGAGAGACCCAGTACTTC. The V and J genes are TRBV12-5 and TRBJ2-5; D is unclear. V was shortened by 7 bases and J by 4 bases, with 13 bases between the two germline ends. From germline, CDR1 is LGHNT and CDR2 FRNRAP. The CDR3 contains 13 residues.

The J gene is TRBJ2-7, the V gene TRBV7-2; D ambiguous. The germline V gene encodes CDR1 SGHTA and CDR2 FQGNSA. The CDR3 length is 16 residues. The V end was cut by 6 bases, the J end by 6 bases, with 24 bases between. The CDR3 nucleotides are TGTGCCAGCAGAGTTGGGGTTGGGCGGTACAGTACCGAGCAGTACTTC. Its translation: CASRVGVGRYSTEQYF.

The rearrangement uses TRBV6-1 and TRBJ2-1; D could derive from TRBD1 or TRBD2 (5 bases each). CDR1 and CDR2 from the germline V gene are MNHNS and SASEGT. Trimming removed 0 bases from V and 4 bases from J, with 13 bases in between. The CDR3 runs to 16 residues. Written as DNA, the CDR3 is TGTGCCAGCAGTGAAGCGTGGGGGAGCCGGTACAATGAGCAGTTCTTC. As protein: CASSEAWGSRYNEQFF.